This TCR beta chain was identified during a study of response to subunit inactivated influenza vaccine (dated by TCRdb to 2017 to 2018). About the full investigation: The study used deep quantitative T cell receptor repertoire profiling to track responses to a trivalent subunit inactivated influenza vaccine. Findings and caveats that apply to the study as a whole: The authors proposed that each seasonal influenza vaccination may bring in only a limited number of new T cells.

The CDR3, cysteine through phenylalanine, is 14 amino acids long. This entry keeps only the CDR3 DNA: 42 bases, framed from base 1. The V and J ends are trimmed by 2 bases and 6 bases, leaving 11 bases between them. Per the germline V gene, SNHLY is the CDR1 and FYNNEI is the CDR2. This clonotype was counted many times. It has no known antigen specificity. No much larger clone is present one base from it, and per-base qualities are unavailable. Libraries were made using RT-PCR. TCRdb shows the sequencer as Illumina HiSeq 2500. The raw public data were reprocessed by TCRdb itself: fastp quality trimming at Q25, MiXCR clonotype calling, in-frame beta chains only. Rows with a matching CDR3 protein are joined into one entry that keeps the most common DNA and genes. The sample table records 500,000 or so distinct CDR3 sequences; approximately 11% of these occur just once. More than 10% of the sample belongs to the ten largest clones.

Interpreted using the paper, the time point label stands for: 40 to 45 days after influenza vaccine administration. The specimen was PBMCs from blood, collected roughly 48 days after vaccination. The chain employs TRBV2 and TRBJ2-1; the D gene remains uncertain. The sequence was obtained from a man aged 50-59 years who received an inactivated influenza vaccine. Donor details come from another sample of the same person, matched by shared clones. The CDR3 sequence is CASSEIRRSNEQFF. At the DNA level, the sequence is TGTGCCAGCAGTGAAATTAGGCGGAGCAATGAGCAGTTCTTC.